Listed below are T cell receptor beta chains from one sample, sequenced in a study of T cells after yellow fever vaccination. MiXCR was run by TCRdb on the 5' RACE reads, yielding one entry per CDR3 protein. The sample has around 310,000 distinct CDR3 sequences; approximately 3.8% are singletons. This material consisted of PBMCs, taken on the day of the yellow fever booster vaccination. These receptors all come from a man aged 18 to 29 who received the YFV17D yellow fever vaccine. CDR3s include the opening cysteine and the closing phenylalanine or tryptophan. Fields, in order: clone size, J gene, V gene, CDR3 length, D gene, CDR3 protein, CDR3 DNA. The D gene is left open where the match is weak. Expanded clones get a size class; other rows say once, few or many, or leave the size out.

size: few; J: TRBJ2-3; V: TRBV5-4; length: 13; D: .; CDR3: CASSLDHTDTQYF; DNA: TGTGCCAGCAGCTTGGACCACACAGATACGCAGTATTTT
size: many; J: TRBJ1-4; V: TRBV5-1; length: 16; D: .; CDR3: CASSSPLGDRNEKLFF; DNA: TGCGCCAGCAGCTCCCCGCTCGGGGACCGTAATGAAAAACTGTTTTTT
size: many; J: TRBJ1-1; V: TRBV4-1; length: 17; D: .; CDR3: CASSQASGLLGYTEAFF; DNA: TGCGCCAGCAGCCAAGCCTCAGGACTTTTGGGGTACACTGAAGCTTTCTTT
size: many; J: TRBJ2-3; V: TRBV6-5; length: 16; D: TRBD2; CDR3: CASSYSGSGGADTQYF; DNA: TGTGCCAGCAGTTACTCTGGAAGCGGGGGGGCGGATACGCAGTATTTT
size: .; J: TRBJ1-2; V: TRBV7-9; length: 13; D: .; CDR3: CASSFVGDYGYTF; DNA: TGTGCCAGCAGCTTTGTTGGGGACTATGGCTACACCTTC
size: few; J: TRBJ2-2; V: TRBV5-1; length: 17; D: TRBD1; CDR3: CASSRPRGTGDTGELFF; DNA: TGCGCCAGCAGCCGCCCCCGGGGGACAGGGGACACCGGGGAGCTGTTTTTT
size: .; J: TRBJ2-2; V: TRBV7-3; length: 13; D: .; CDR3: CASSLLLTGELFF; DNA: TGTGCCAGCAGCTTATTACTGACCGGGGAGCTGTTTTTT
size: few; J: TRBJ1-3; V: TRBV6-5; length: 17; D: TRBD1; CDR3: CASSYRSGGISGNTIYF; DNA: TGTGCCAGCAGTTACCGATCAGGGGGAATCTCTGGAAACACCATATATTTT
size: many; J: TRBJ2-1; V: TRBV5-1; length: 13; D: .; CDR3: CASSLDSSNEQFF; DNA: TGCGCCAGCAGCTTGGACAGCAGCAATGAGCAGTTCTTC
size: .; J: TRBJ2-3; V: TRBV19; length: 14; D: .; CDR3: CASSEQRSTDTQYF; DNA: TGTGCCAGTAGTGAACAAAGGTCCACAGATACGCAGTATTTT
size: few; J: TRBJ1-2; V: TRBV5-6; length: 11; D: .; CDR3: CASSFGPGYTF; DNA: TGTGCCAGCAGCTTCGGGCCTGGCTACACCTTC
size: .; J: TRBJ2-5; V: TRBV10-3; length: 15; D: .; CDR3: CAIRSQTEYQETQYF; DNA: TGTGCCATCAGATCTCAGACAGAATACCAAGAGACCCAGTACTTC
size: few; J: TRBJ1-6; V: TRBV12-3/TRBV12-4; length: 15; D: .; CDR3: CATAHRTGHNSPLHF; DNA: TGTGCCACCGCCCACCGGACGGGTCATAATTCACCCCTCCACTTT
size: .; J: TRBJ2-1; V: TRBV7-2; length: 17; D: .; CDR3: CASSLARGGITYNEQFF; DNA: TGTGCCAGCAGCTTAGCGAGGGGGGGCATCACCTACAATGAGCAGTTCTTC
size: .; J: TRBJ2-3; V: TRBV5-1; length: 15; D: .; CDR3: CASSLDHPSTDTQYF; DNA: TGCGCCAGCAGCTTGGATCATCCTAGCACAGATACGCAGTATTTT
size: few; J: TRBJ1-5; V: TRBV5-6; length: 16; D: .; CDR3: CASSLTPSGGNQPQHF; DNA: TGTGCCAGCAGCCTGACTCCCTCAGGGGGCAATCAGCCCCAGCATTTT
size: many; J: TRBJ2-1; V: TRBV5-1; length: 15; D: .; CDR3: CASSPVGTAESEQFF; DNA: TGCGCCAGCAGCCCGGTGGGGACCGCCGAGTCTGAGCAGTTCTTC
size: many; J: TRBJ2-1; V: TRBV6-6; length: 16; D: TRBD1; CDR3: CASSYQDRHIYNEQFF; DNA: TGTGCCAGCAGTTATCAGGACAGGCACATCTACAATGAGCAGTTCTTC
size: many; J: TRBJ2-1; V: TRBV5-5; length: 15; D: .; CDR3: CASSLGHGYYNEQFF; DNA: TGTGCCAGCAGCTTGGGACATGGTTACTACAATGAGCAGTTCTTC
size: few; J: TRBJ1-1; V: TRBV5-1; length: 13; D: TRBD1; CDR3: CASSVSGGTEAFF; DNA: TGCGCCAGCAGTGTGTCAGGGGGCACTGAAGCTTTCTTT
size: .; J: TRBJ2-2; V: TRBV6-6; length: 17; D: TRBD2; CDR3: CASRALAGTLNTGELFF; DNA: TGTGCCAGCAGAGCTCTAGCGGGGACCTTGAACACCGGGGAGCTGTTTTTT
size: few; J: TRBJ1-2; V: TRBV29-1; length: 13; D: TRBD1; CDR3: CSGGDRTNYGYTF; DNA: TGCAGCGGGGGGGACAGAACCAACTATGGCTACACCTTC
size: .; J: TRBJ2-5; V: TRBV7-2; length: 14; D: .; CDR3: CASSLARYQETQYF; DNA: TGTGCCAGCAGCTTAGCCCGGTACCAAGAGACCCAGTACTTC
size: .; J: TRBJ2-3; V: TRBV6-2/TRBV6-3; length: 15; D: TRBD2; CDR3: CASSSRLASTVTQYF; DNA: TGTGCCAGCAGTTCCAGACTAGCTAGCACAGTTACGCAGTATTTT
size: few; J: TRBJ2-6; V: TRBV9; length: 17; D: TRBD2; CDR3: CASSPHGEGSGANVLTF; DNA: TGTGCCAGCAGCCCCCACGGGGAGGGAAGTGGGGCCAACGTCCTGACTTTC
size: many; J: TRBJ2-7; V: TRBV10-3; length: 15; D: .; CDR3: CAISEVGGGTYEQYF; DNA: TGTGCCATCAGCGAGGTAGGCGGAGGGACTTACGAGCAGTACTTC
size: few; J: TRBJ2-7; V: TRBV3-2; length: 20; D: .; CDR3: CASSQDIPGQGLGSSYEQYF; DNA: TGTGCCAGCAGCCAAGATATCCCGGGACAGGGATTGGGAAGCTCCTACGAGCAGTACTTC
size: many; J: TRBJ2-3; V: TRBV23-1; length: 11; D: .; CDR3: CAWLYTDTQYF; DNA: TGCGCCTGGTTATACACAGATACGCAGTATTTT
size: many; J: TRBJ2-1; V: TRBV20-1; length: 13; D: .; CDR3: CSARDPTYNEQFF; DNA: TGCAGTGCTAGAGATCCTACCTACAATGAGCAGTTCTTC
size: many; J: TRBJ2-1; V: TRBV6-2/TRBV6-3; length: 14; D: .; CDR3: CASSYSISYNEQFF; DNA: TGTGCCAGCAGTTACTCAATTAGTTACAATGAGCAGTTCTTC
size: .; J: TRBJ2-5; V: TRBV5-1; length: 16; D: .; CDR3: CASSLGRGVVVETQYF; DNA: TGCGCCAGCAGCTTGGGGCGGGGCGTTGTCGTGGAGACCCAGTACTTC
size: few; J: TRBJ1-1; V: TRBV4-2; length: 14; D: .; CDR3: CASSQEVFGTEAFF; DNA: TGTGCCAGCAGCCAAGAGGTATTCGGTACTGAAGCTTTCTTT
size: many; J: TRBJ2-5; V: TRBV7-9; length: 13; D: .; CDR3: CASSPQTEETQYF; DNA: TGTGCCAGCAGTCCCCAAACTGAGGAGACCCAGTACTTC
size: few; J: TRBJ2-7; V: TRBV2; length: 15; D: TRBD2; CDR3: CATSAGGGASYEQYF; DNA: TGTGCCACGTCCGCTGGCGGGGGGGCTTCTTACGAGCAGTACTTC
size: few; J: TRBJ2-1; V: TRBV6-2/TRBV6-3; length: 14; D: TRBD1; CDR3: CASRNQGAHNEQFF; DNA: TGTGCCAGCAGGAACCAGGGGGCCCACAATGAGCAGTTCTTC
size: many; J: TRBJ1-4; V: TRBV5-1; length: 17; D: .; CDR3: CASSLGQRVATNEKLFF; DNA: TGCGCCAGCAGCTTGGGGCAGCGAGTTGCAACTAATGAAAAACTGTTTTTT
size: few; J: TRBJ1-2; V: TRBV5-1; length: 13; D: .; CDR3: CASSLKGDRGYTF; DNA: TGCGCCAGCAGCTTGAAGGGAGATCGAGGCTACACCTTC
size: many; J: TRBJ2-3; V: TRBV12-3/TRBV12-4; length: 13; D: .; CDR3: CASRDYSADTQYF; DNA: TGTGCCAGCAGGGACTACTCAGCAGATACGCAGTATTTT
size: few; J: TRBJ1-2; V: TRBV29-1; length: 13; D: TRBD1; CDR3: CSLSRDRVDGYTF; DNA: TGCAGCTTATCCCGGGACAGGGTGGATGGCTACACCTTC
size: few; J: TRBJ2-5; V: TRBV20-1; length: 12; D: TRBD1; CDR3: CSARDRGETQYF; DNA: TGCAGTGCTAGGGACAGGGGAGAGACCCAGTACTTC
size: .; J: TRBJ2-7; V: TRBV19; length: 14; D: TRBD1; CDR3: CASTTGQGAYEQYF; DNA: TGTGCCAGTACTACGGGACAGGGGGCCTACGAGCAGTACTTC
size: few; J: TRBJ2-2; V: TRBV18; length: 16; D: .; CDR3: CASSPLNWANTGELFF; DNA: TGTGCCAGCTCACCCCTGAATTGGGCGAACACCGGGGAGCTGTTTTTT
size: many; J: TRBJ1-6; V: TRBV4-3; length: 18; D: TRBD1; CDR3: CASSQAVAGQGYYSPLHF; DNA: TGCGCCAGCAGCCAAGCCGTAGCAGGACAGGGGTATTATTCACCCCTCCACTTT
size: few; J: TRBJ1-6; V: TRBV7-9; length: 15; D: TRBD1; CDR3: CASGDRVNFDSPLHF; DNA: TGTGCCAGCGGGGACAGGGTCAACTTCGATTCACCCCTCCACTTT
size: many; J: TRBJ1-4; V: TRBV24-1; length: 15; D: TRBD1; CDR3: CATSTGDGFNEKLFF; DNA: TGTGCCACCAGTACAGGGGACGGATTTAATGAAAAACTGTTTTTT
size: many; J: TRBJ2-2; V: TRBV7-9; length: 17; D: TRBD1; CDR3: CASSPGQGSLSSGELFF; DNA: TGTGCCAGCAGCCCGGGACAGGGGTCTTTGTCTTCCGGGGAGCTGTTTTTT